These 8 T cell receptor beta chains came from one sample sequenced in a study of blood T cell repertoires in COVID-19 (dated by TCRdb to the early 2020s). Library generation was performed with the immunoSEQ multiplex PCR assay. TCRdb holds this immuneACCESS table with in-frame rearrangements only. Some clones are missing; in checked studies, unresolved V genes explain under half, and the rest has no known cause. Across this sample there are tens of thousands of clones, with around 84% seen only once. Together, the top ten hold over 35% of the sample. The sequenced sample consisted of peripheral blood. The receptors derive from an older man with acute or convalescent COVID-19.

This chain uses TRBV19 with TRBJ2-1, with 8 bases identical to TRBD2. Trimming at V came to 3 bases and at J to 1 base, leaving 14 bases not matched to a gene. Germline-derived CDR1 and CDR2 are LNHDA and SQIVND (reference sequence). The CDR3 extends over 19 amino acids. Here the CDR3 DNA reads TGTGCCAGTAGTATCCTTAAGCTAGCGGGCGTCCGATCCTACAATGAGCAGTTCTTC. Translation gives CASSILKLAGVRSYNEQFF.

The chain links TRBV9 to TRBJ1-5, with unresolved D. Germline V lookup: CDR1 SGDLS, CDR2 YYNGEE. V was cut by 0 bases and J by 0 bases, with 7 bases left in between. The CDR3 is made up of 15 amino acids. CDR3 bases: TGTGCCAGCAGCGTAGGAGCCAATAGCAATCAGCCCCAGCATTTT. Protein sequence: CASSVGANSNQPQHF. Supplemented by reference TRBV9 and TRBJ1-5, the full variable domain reads DSGVTQTPKHLITATGQRVTLRCSPRSGDLSVYWYQQSLDQGLQFLIQYYNGEERAKGNILERFSAQQFPDLHSELNLSSLELGDSALYFCASSVGANSNQPQHFGDGTRLSIL.

This chain links TRBV24-1 with TRBJ2-1, with D unresolved. Germline-derived CDR1 and CDR2 are KGHDR and SFDVKD. The CDR3 has 13 residues. V was clipped by 6 bases and J by 4 bases, with 9 bases between them. CDR3: CATSSTPYNEQFF. Here the CDR3 DNA reads TGTGCCACCAGTTCCACACCTTACAATGAGCAGTTCTTC.

The table lists this clone with a count of one. This sequence joins TRBV18 and TRBJ2-2; 8 nucleotides line up with TRBD1. CDR3 length: 16 residues. Germline loops: CDR1 KGHSH, CDR2 LQKENI. V lost 2 bases and J lost 4; bases outside the gene matches: 6. The CDR3 bases are TGTGCCAGCTCACCAGGAATCGGGACAGGCACCGGGGAGCTGTTTTTT. It is translated as CASSPGIGTGTGELFF.

V and J are TRBV11-2 and TRBJ2-7; D perhaps matches TRBD1 (5 bases). Germline CDR1 and CDR2: SGHAT and FQNNGV. The CDR3 covers 14 residues. Trimming took 2 bases from V and 3 from J, leaving 11 bases between them. The CDR3 region has the DNA TGTGCCAGCAGCTTACAACAGGCCCGCTACGAGCAGTACTTC. Protein sequence: CASSLQQARYEQYF.

Worth noting for this clone: The junction departs from the called germline gene at one end, perhaps through a read error. V usage is TRBV7-8 and J usage is TRBJ2-7; 9 nucleotides match TRBD2. This CDR3 has 13 amino acids. Germline V gene lookup returns CDR1 SGHVS and CDR2 FQNEAQ. Written as DNA, the CDR3 is TGTGCCAGCAGCTTAGTTTCTGGGCGGGAGGGACGATTC. Its translation: CASSLVSGREGRF.

The chain recombines TRBV2 with TRBJ2-7; unclear D gene. The V end was cut by 4 bases, the J end by 4 bases, with 11 bases between. The CDR3 sequence is 13 residues long. The germline V gene has CDR1 SNHLY and CDR2 FYNNEI. The CDR3 DNA follows: TGTGCCAGCAGTGGAGACGGAGCTTACGAGCAGTACTTC. It encodes CASSGDGAYEQYF.

The chain links TRBV9 to TRBJ1-6; D is unclear. In germline, CDR1 is SGDLS, CDR2 YYNGEE. Trimming pared 0 bases from V and 7 bases from J, leaving 20 bases between. This CDR3 comprises 18 residues. In DNA form, the CDR3 reads TGTGCCAGCAGCGTAGGGTCTCATGTGTCCTCGGGGAATTCACCCCTCCACTTT. Its translation is CASSVGSHVSSGNSPLHF.